The TCR beta chain under discussion was sequenced for a study of blood T cell repertoires in COVID-19. For the study at large: From the United States, Italy and Spain came samples of acute and convalescent COVID-19. Sources were T cells, B-cell-depleted T cells, or PBMCs; the material itself was cDNA or gDNA.

Donors were grouped by their self-reported clinical history. Sequenced by immunoSEQ multiplex PCR; TCRdb stores in-frame clones only, minus some. The profile shows some 240,000 clones, around four fifths of them singletons. Trimming removed 7 bases from V and 10 bases from J, with 14 bases in between. Germline CDR1 SGHAT, CDR2 FQNNGV. This CDR3 spans 12 amino acids. The V and J genes are TRBV11-2 and TRBJ1-5, with D possibly TRBD1 on 5 matching bases. This TCR was recovered from a man between 25 and 39 years old with acute COVID-19. Sequencing was done on a sample of PBMCs or T cells enriched from blood (not recorded which). In DNA form, the CDR3 reads TGTGCCAGCAACTTCTCAACAGGACCCCAGCATTTT. It codes for CASNFSTGPQHF.